What follows are 7 T cell receptor beta chains derived from one specimen sequenced in a study of cytomegalovirus exposure and HLA in healthy donors listed by TCRdb under 2017. The protocol used for the library was the immunoSEQ multiplex PCR assay. For the multiplex PCR, a mixture combining 60 forward primers for TCR Vbeta segments and 13 reverse primers for TCR Jbeta segments was used. In its TCRdb copy, this immuneACCESS table keeps in-frame sequences only and misses some clones. Where compared with another copy, unresolved V genes explain less than half of these, and the others have no known cause. The sample yields some 120,000 clones; about two thirds were counted once. Approximately 3.8% of the sample belongs to the ten largest clones. Sequenced input: PBMCs. These receptors were taken from a man aged 30 to 45 in good health and CMV-seronegative.

V and J are TRBV27 and TRBJ2-3, with TRBD2 matching over 13 bases. Germline CDR1 is MNHEY and CDR2 is SMNVEV (reference sequence). CDR3 length: 17 residues. Germline trimming cut 6 bases from V and 1 base from J; bases unmatched to any gene: 7. CDR3 DNA: TGTGCCAGCAGCTCAAGGACTAGCGGGGGTCGCACAGATACGCAGTATTTT. It specifies CASSSRTSGGRTDTQYF.

CDR3 nucleotides: TGTGCCAGCAGGCGACAGGGGGGCACTGAAGCTTTCTTT. It translates to CASRRQGGTEAFF. The genes are TRBV7-8 and TRBJ1-1, with 9 nucleotides matching TRBD1. The CDR3 contains 13 residues. Looked up from germline, CDR1 is SGHVS and CDR2 is FQNEAQ. Trimming took 6 bases from V and 4 from J; bases not matched to a gene: 3.

The rearrangement links TRBV7-9 to TRBJ2-1; 9 bases agree with TRBD2. CDR1 SEHNR and CDR2 FQNEAQ come from the germline V gene (reference sequence). The CDR3 covers 14 residues. Losses at the gene ends were 8 bases for V and 4 bases for J; bases not matched to a gene: 6. The CDR3: CASPGTSYYNEQFF. The CDR3 DNA sequence: TGTGCCAGCCCCGGGACTAGCTATTACAATGAGCAGTTCTTC.

V usage is TRBV5-5 and J usage is TRBJ2-1; 8 bases agree with TRBD2. The CDR3 length is 13 residues. From germline, CDR1 is SGHKS and CDR2 YYEKEE (reference sequence). With 4 bases clipped from V and 7 bases from J, the junction kept 4 bases outside the gene matches. CDR3 protein: CASSPGGRNEQFF. The CDR3 nucleotides are TGTGCCAGCAGCCCGGGGGGGAGGAATGAGCAGTTCTTC.

This clone showed up just a few times. The rearrangement uses TRBV2 and TRBJ1-2, with no clear D. Germline CDR1 is SNHLY and CDR2 is FYNNEI. The CDR3 consists of 13 residues. V lost 7 bases and J lost 1, with 10 bases in between. Here the CDR3 reads CASTPTDNYGYTF. The DNA of the CDR3 is TGTGCCAGCACCCCAACAGATAACTATGGCTACACCTTC.

In DNA form, the CDR3 reads TGTGCCAGCAGGGACACAAGCAATCAGCCCCAGCATTTT. This translates into CASRDTSNQPQHF. The chain is built from TRBV6-5 and TRBJ1-5; D perhaps matches TRBD1 (5 bases). Trimming left V 6 bases short and J 1 base short, with 7 bases between. This CDR3 has 13 residues. CDR1 MNHEY and CDR2 SVGAGI come from the germline V gene.

There are a few counts of this clone. CDR3: CASSRRQGFKYEQFF. Here the CDR3 DNA reads TGCGCCAGCAGCCGCAGACAGGGCTTTAAGTATGAGCAGTTCTTC. This chain links TRBV4-1 with TRBJ2-1; TRBD1 agrees at 7 bases. The junction had 11 bases not matched to a gene; V was cut back by 4 bases and J by 8 bases. Germline lookup yields CDR1 MGHRA and CDR2 YSYEKL. The CDR3 spans 15 residues.